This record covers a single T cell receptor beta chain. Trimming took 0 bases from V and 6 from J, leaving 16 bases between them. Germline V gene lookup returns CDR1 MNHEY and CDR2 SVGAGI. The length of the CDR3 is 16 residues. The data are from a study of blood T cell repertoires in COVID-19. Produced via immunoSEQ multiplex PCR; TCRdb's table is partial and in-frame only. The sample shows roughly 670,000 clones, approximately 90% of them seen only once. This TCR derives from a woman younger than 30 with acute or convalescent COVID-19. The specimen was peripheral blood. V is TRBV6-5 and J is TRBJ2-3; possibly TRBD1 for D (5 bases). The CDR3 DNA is TGTGCCAGCAGTTACTCTTCGGCAGGGCATCTCGATACGCAGTATTTT. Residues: CASSYSSAGHLDTQYF.